The subject of this entry is one TCR beta chain. The antigen remains unidentified. The read terminates 3 residues ahead of where the CDR3 ends, so the germline J gene completes it. The protocol was immunoSEQ multiplex PCR, while the TCRdb copy is restricted to in-frame clones and leaves out a portion. This repertoire includes around 39,000 clones. This sample is drawn from a study of T cells in women clearing cervical HPV infection. Overall study context: Controls gave blood once infection was undetectable; cases at lesion identification.

The CDR3 has 14 residues. The germline V gene has CDR1 DFQATT and CDR2 SNEGSKA (reference sequence). V gave up 6 bases and J gave up 1 base, with 16 bases separating them. Findings and limits, study-wide: TRBV6-7 abundance was lower in cases than controls (roughly 0.11% versus 0.16%).

The receptor's source is a woman between 18 and 70 years old with a cervical HPV16 infection that either progressed to CIN3+ or cleared (not recorded which). The chain is built from TRBV20-1 and TRBJ2-7, with D perhaps matching TRBD2 (6 bases). The source material was blood buffy coat. The chain's CDR3 is CSARTSSVSYEQYF. The covered CDR3 bases are TGCAGTGCCCGTACCTCTAGCGTTTCCTACGAG.